This T cell receptor beta chain was sequenced during a study of CD8 T cells in Susac syndrome. Study in general: Blood was drawn from patients with Susac syndrome. At that point, they were therapy-naive, on corticosteroids, or on intravenous immunoglobulin alone. Regarding the study as a whole: The CD4+ T cell repertoires in Susac syndrome were not clonally expanded.

Remarks on this clonotype: What it binds is not known.

Patients with Susac syndrome met diagnostic criteria defined recently for definite or probable disease. With random hexamers, 0.5 to 1 ug RNA was reverse transcribed. TCRdb ran MiXCR on the immunoSEQ multiplex PCR reads and lists one entry per CDR3 protein. Of roughly 200,000 distinct CDR3 sequences in the sample, 85% to 95% were seen once. J was trimmed by 1 base and V by 5 bases; bases with no gene match: 1. CDR3 length: 13 residues. CDR1 and CDR2 from the germline V gene are SGHTS and YDEGEE. The sequence derives from a human donor with Susac syndrome. The genes are TRBV5-8 and TRBJ2-5; 8 bases are shared with TRBD1. The sample taken for sequencing was CD4+ T cells from PBMCs. The CDR3 DNA is TGTGCCAGCAGAGGGACAGGCCAAGAGACCCAGTACTTC. It yields the protein CASRGTGQETQYF. The whole variable domain, filled in from reference TRBV5-8 and TRBJ2-5, reads EAGVTQSPTHLIKTRGQQATLRCSPISGHTSVYWYQQALGLGLQFLLWYDEGEERNRGNFPPRFSGRQFPNYSSELNVNALELEDSALYLCASRGTGQETQYFGPGTRLLVL.